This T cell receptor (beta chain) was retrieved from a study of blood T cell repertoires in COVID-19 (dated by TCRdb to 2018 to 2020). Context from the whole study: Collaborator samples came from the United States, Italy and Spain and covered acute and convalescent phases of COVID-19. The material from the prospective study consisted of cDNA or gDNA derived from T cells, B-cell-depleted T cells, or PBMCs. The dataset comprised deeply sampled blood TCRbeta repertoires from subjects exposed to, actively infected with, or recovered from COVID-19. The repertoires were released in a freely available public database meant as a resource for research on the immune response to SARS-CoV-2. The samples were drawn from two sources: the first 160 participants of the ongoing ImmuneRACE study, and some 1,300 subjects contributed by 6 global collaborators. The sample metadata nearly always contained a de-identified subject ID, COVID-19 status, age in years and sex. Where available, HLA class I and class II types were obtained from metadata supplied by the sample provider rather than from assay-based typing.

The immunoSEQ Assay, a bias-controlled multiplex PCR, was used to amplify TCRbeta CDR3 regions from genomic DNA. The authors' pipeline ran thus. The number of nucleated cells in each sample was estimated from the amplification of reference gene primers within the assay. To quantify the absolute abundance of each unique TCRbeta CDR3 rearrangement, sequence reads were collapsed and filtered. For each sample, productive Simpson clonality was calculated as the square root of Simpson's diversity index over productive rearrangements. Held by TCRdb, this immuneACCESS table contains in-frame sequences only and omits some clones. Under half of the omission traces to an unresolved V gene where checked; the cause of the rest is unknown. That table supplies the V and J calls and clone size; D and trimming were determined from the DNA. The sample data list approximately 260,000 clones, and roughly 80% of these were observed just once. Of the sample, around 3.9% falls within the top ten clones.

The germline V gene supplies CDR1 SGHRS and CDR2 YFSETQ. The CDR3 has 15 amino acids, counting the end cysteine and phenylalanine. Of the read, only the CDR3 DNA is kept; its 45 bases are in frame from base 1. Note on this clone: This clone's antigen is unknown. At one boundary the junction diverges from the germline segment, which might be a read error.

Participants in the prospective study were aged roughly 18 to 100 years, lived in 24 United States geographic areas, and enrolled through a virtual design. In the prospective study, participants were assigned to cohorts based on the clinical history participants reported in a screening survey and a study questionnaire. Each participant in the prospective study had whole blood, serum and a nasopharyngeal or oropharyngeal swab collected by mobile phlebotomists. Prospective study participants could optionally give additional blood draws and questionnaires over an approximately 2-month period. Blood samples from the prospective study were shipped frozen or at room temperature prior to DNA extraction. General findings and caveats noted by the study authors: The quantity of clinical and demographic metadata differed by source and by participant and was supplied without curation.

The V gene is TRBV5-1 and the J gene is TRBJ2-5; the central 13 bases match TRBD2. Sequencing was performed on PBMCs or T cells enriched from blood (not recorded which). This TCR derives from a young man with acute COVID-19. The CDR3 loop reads CASSIGLAGDETQYF. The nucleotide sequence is TGTGCCAGCAGCATCGGACTAGCGGGAGACGAGACCCAGTACTTC.